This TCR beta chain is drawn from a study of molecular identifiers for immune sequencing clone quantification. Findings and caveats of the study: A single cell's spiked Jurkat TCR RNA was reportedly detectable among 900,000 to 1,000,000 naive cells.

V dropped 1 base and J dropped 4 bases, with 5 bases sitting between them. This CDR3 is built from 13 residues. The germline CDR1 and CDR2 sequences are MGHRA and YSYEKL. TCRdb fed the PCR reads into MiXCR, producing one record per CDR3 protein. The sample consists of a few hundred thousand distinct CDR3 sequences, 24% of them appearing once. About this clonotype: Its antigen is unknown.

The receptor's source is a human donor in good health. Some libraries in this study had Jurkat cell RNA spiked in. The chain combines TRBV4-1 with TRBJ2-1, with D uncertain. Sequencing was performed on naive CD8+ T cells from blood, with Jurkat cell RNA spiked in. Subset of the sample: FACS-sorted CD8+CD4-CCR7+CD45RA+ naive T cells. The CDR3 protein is CASSQVRYNEQFF. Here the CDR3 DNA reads TGCGCCAGCAGCCAAGTTCGATACAATGAGCAGTTCTTC.